These 28 T cell receptor beta chains were sequenced from one sample in a study of T cell responses to AZD1222 COVID-19 vaccine. The protocol was immunoSEQ multiplex PCR, while the TCRdb copy is restricted to in-frame clones and leaves out a portion. The profile covers about 150,000 clones, with 93% appearing a single time and just over 5% taken by the ten largest. The source was peripheral blood, collected on day 0 of AZD1222 vaccination. These receptors were collected from an adult in good health.

This chain links TRBV2 with TRBJ2-2; no definite D call. Germline CDR1 reads SNHLY; CDR2 reads FYNNEI. This CDR3 has 15 amino acids. Trimming took off 6 bases at V and 2 bases at J, with 13 bases between the two ends. The CDR3 DNA reads as TGTGCCAGCAGCCCCCTAGAAGAAAACACCGGGGAGCTGTTTTTT. It codes for CASSPLEENTGELFF.

The chain links TRBV11-3 to TRBJ2-2; D unclear. Germline CDR1 and CDR2: SGHNT and YENEEA. The CDR3 has 14 amino acids. V gave up 8 bases and J gave up 0 bases, with 10 bases separating them. CDR3 bases: TGTGCCAGCGCGGACGGCCCGAACACCGGGGAGCTGTTTTTT. Residues: CASADGPNTGELFF.

The CDR3 DNA sequence: TGTGCCAGCAGCTTAGCTGACAGGGGGCGAGGGAACTATGGCTACACCTTC. It encodes CASSLADRGRGNYGYTF. The chain employs TRBV7-9 and TRBJ1-2, with 10 bases lining up with TRBD1. Germline V gives CDR1 SEHNR, CDR2 FQNEAQ (reference sequence). The CDR3 contains 17 residues. With 0 bases clipped from V and 2 bases from J, the junction kept 6 bases outside the gene matches.

The CDR3 nucleotides are TGTGCCAGCAGCCTAGGACAGGCGAACACCGGGGAGCTGTTTTTT. Translated, it gives CASSLGQANTGELFF. The rearrangement links TRBV6-5 to TRBJ2-2; 7 bases line up with TRBD1. V was clipped by 6 bases and J by 0 bases; unmatched bases: 4. The CDR3 has 15 residues. Germline CDR1 and CDR2: MNHEY and SVGAGI.

The CDR3 sequence is CASSADRGRGANEKLFF. The CDR3 nucleotides are TGTGCCAGCAGCGCCGACAGGGGGCGCGGGGCTAATGAAAAACTGTTTTTT. The rearrangement joins TRBV11-3 to TRBJ1-4; 10 nucleotides align to TRBD1. Trimming took 5 bases from V and 3 from J; bases not matched to a gene: 9. The CDR3 contains 17 residues. Germline-derived CDR1 and CDR2 are SGHNT and YENEEA.

In its sample, this clone was seen once. The chain links TRBV4-1 to TRBJ2-7; D not certain. The V end was cut by 3 bases, the J end by 2 bases, with 14 bases between. Germline loops: CDR1 MGHRA, CDR2 YSYEKL. There are 15 residues in the CDR3. CDR3 sequence (DNA): TGCGCCAGCAGCCAGGATAATAGTGGTCCCTACGAGCAGTACTTC. Translated, it gives CASSQDNSGPYEQYF.

The chain recombines TRBV19 with TRBJ1-2; maybe TRBD1 (6 bases). Deletions cut 7 bases from V and 5 bases from J, with 17 bases between. Germline V gives CDR1 LNHDA, CDR2 SQIVND (reference sequence). This CDR3 is 14 amino acids long. The CDR3 protein is CASNREGVEYGYTF. CDR3 DNA: TGTGCCAGTAATCGAGAGGGGGTAGAGTATGGCTACACCTTC.

The CDR3 bases are TGTGCCAGCTCACCACCGAATGCGAATCAGCCCCAGCATTTT. It yields the protein CASSPPNANQPQHF. The genes are TRBV18 and TRBJ1-5; unclear D gene. In germline, CDR1 is KGHSH, CDR2 LQKENI. Deletions cut 0 bases from V and 4 bases from J, with 7 bases between. The CDR3 length is 14 residues.

The V call is TRBV12-3 or TRBV12-4, the J call TRBJ1-4; TRBD1 is a possible D gene (5 bases). The CDR3 totals 13 residues. The V end lost 3 bases, the J end lost 8 bases, and 10 bases lay between the germline ends. DNA of the CDR3: TGTGCCAGCAGTTTCAGGGACTCGGAAAAACTGTTTTTT. Translated, it gives CASSFRDSEKLFF.

The CDR3 loop is CASSILQGDYTF. The CDR3 bases are TGCGCCAGCAGCATCCTACAGGGAGACTACACCTTC. The chain couples TRBV5-1 to TRBJ1-2; tentatively, D is TRBD1 (6 bases). Trimming stripped 4 bases from V and 10 bases from J, with 14 bases between. The CDR3 spans 12 residues. Germline V lookup: CDR1 SGHRS, CDR2 YFSETQ. The full variable domain, in which reference TRBV5-1 and TRBJ1-2 provide the parts outside the CDR3, is KAGVTQTPRYLIKTRGQQVTLSCSPISGHRSVSWYQQTPGQGLQFLFEYFSETQRNKGNFPGRFSGRQFSNSRSEMNVSTLELGDSALYLCASSILQGDYTFGSGTRLTVV.

V usage is TRBV30 and J usage is TRBJ1-2; D unclear. The CDR3 consists of 12 residues. The germline V gene encodes CDR1 GTSNPN and CDR2 SVGIG (reference sequence). The germline V and J ends were trimmed by 2 bases and 3 bases, with 7 bases remaining between them. This CDR3 reads CAWSHGDYGYTF. Here the CDR3 DNA reads TGTGCCTGGAGTCATGGGGACTATGGCTACACCTTC.

V is TRBV7-8 and J is TRBJ2-5, with no clear D. The germline CDR1 and CDR2 sequences are SGHVS and FQNEAQ. Trimming removed 1 base at V and 5 bases at J, with 14 bases between. This CDR3 is 15 amino acids long. The CDR3: CASSLGTDASETQYF. CDR3 DNA: TGTGCCAGCAGCTTAGGGACGGACGCCTCCGAGACCCAGTACTTC.

The chain joins TRBV5-8 to TRBJ1-5; TRBD1 agrees at 10 bases. The CDR3 length is 14 residues. V was pared by 4 bases and J by 6 bases, with 4 bases of the junction left unmatched. CDR1 and CDR2 (germline): SGHTS, YDEGEE. CDR3 sequence: CASSLTGGGQPQHF. In DNA form, the CDR3 reads TGTGCCAGCAGCCTGACAGGGGGCGGTCAGCCCCAGCATTTT.

V is TRBV2 and J is TRBJ1-2; D unclear. The CDR3 has 13 amino acids. Germline V gene sequence: CDR1 SNHLY, CDR2 FYNNEI. Trimming left V 5 bases short and J 1 base short, with 8 bases between. CDR3 nucleotides: TGTGCCAGCAGTCAGACCCTTAACTATGGCTACACCTTC. Protein product: CASSQTLNYGYTF.

The CDR3 reads CAWSVGRHMNTEAFF. The CDR3 nucleotides read TGTGCCTGGAGTGTAGGTCGACACATGAACACTGAAGCTTTCTTT. The J gene is TRBJ1-1, the V gene TRBV30, with D hard to call. V lost 0 bases, J lost 0 bases, and 11 bases lay in between. The CDR3 is 15 amino acids. In germline, CDR1 is GTSNPN, CDR2 SVGIG (reference sequence).

The chain joins TRBV20-1 to TRBJ2-3; D uncertain. Germline V gene lookup returns CDR1 DFQATT and CDR2 SNEGSKA (reference sequence). The V and J ends lost 3 bases and 0 bases respectively, with 13 bases between them. The CDR3 spans 15 residues. The CDR3, as DNA: TGCAGTGCTAGTTCCGATCCTTCTAGCACAGATACGCAGTATTTT. Translating it yields CSASSDPSSTDTQYF.

V usage is TRBV5-1 and J usage is TRBJ1-1; D may be TRBD1 (6 bases). CDR1 SGHRS and CDR2 YFSETQ come from the germline V gene. The CDR3 is 14 amino acids. Trimming cost V 4 bases and J 1 base, with 11 bases left between them. CDR3 bases: TGCGCCAGCAGCCAACAGGGAGGGAACACTGAAGCTTTCTTT. Translation gives CASSQQGGNTEAFF.

The chain has TRBV6-5 and TRBJ2-7; D possibly matches TRBD1 or TRBD2 (5 bases each). Trimming removed 6 bases at V and 0 bases at J, with 12 bases between. This CDR3 is built from 14 residues. Germline V gene data show CDR1 as MNHEY and CDR2 as SVGAGI. CDR3 in amino acids: CASSRDVHSYEQYF. The CDR3 region has the DNA TGTGCCAGCAGCCGGGACGTACACTCCTACGAGCAGTACTTC.

The V gene is TRBV4-1, the J gene TRBJ2-3, with TRBD1 matching over 9 bases. This CDR3 region has 15 residues. V lost 4 bases to trimming and J lost 4 bases; unmatched junction nucleotides: 6. The V gene's germline CDR1 is MGHRA and CDR2 YSYEKL. The DNA for the CDR3 is TGCGCCAGCAGCCTTGACAGGGGGGCGGCAGATACGCAGTATTTT. Protein product: CASSLDRGAADTQYF.

J is TRBJ1-2 and V is TRBV11-2; D is possibly TRBD1 (5 bases). Trimming stripped 5 bases from V and 8 bases from J, with 21 bases between. This CDR3 comprises 15 residues. CDR1 is SGHAT and CDR2 is FQNNGV in the germline V gene. Here the CDR3 reads CASSPYPLGQSGYTF. In nucleotides, the CDR3 is TGTGCCAGCAGCCCCTACCCCCTCGGACAAAGCGGCTACACCTTC.

The chain recombines TRBV27 with TRBJ2-5, with D maybe TRBD1 (6 bases). Germline CDR1 MNHEY, CDR2 SMNVEV (reference sequence). Deletions cut 4 bases from V and 5 bases from J, with 17 bases between. The CDR3 length is 15 residues. The CDR3 protein is CASSSETGLRETQYF. CDR3 nucleotides: TGTGCCAGCAGTTCCGAGACAGGCCTGCGGGAGACCCAGTACTTC.

This CDR3 is CASSEQGDSYNSPLHF. For the CDR3, the DNA is TGTGCCAGTAGTGAACAGGGGGACTCCTATAATTCACCCCTCCACTTT. The chain employs TRBV19 and TRBJ1-6, with TRBD1 matching over 8 bases. Germline CDR1 and CDR2: LNHDA and SQIVND (reference sequence). Losses at the gene ends were 5 bases for V and 0 bases for J; bases not matched to a gene: 3. CDR3 length: 16 residues. Drawing the rest from reference TRBV19 and TRBJ1-6, the complete variable domain is DGGITQSPKYLFRKEGQNVTLSCEQNLNHDAMYWYRQDPGQGLRLIYYSQIVNDFQKGDIAEGYSVSREKKESFPLTVTSAQKNPTAFYLCASSEQGDSYNSPLHFGNGTRLTVT.

The chain uses TRBV10-3 and TRBJ1-3, with TRBD1 matching 9 bases. J gave up 0 bases and V 3 bases, and 6 bases lay outside the gene matches. Looked up from germline, CDR1 is ENHRY and CDR2 is SYGVKD. This CDR3 has 17 amino acids. Written as DNA, the CDR3 is TGTGCCATCAGTGATAACCTGGACAGGGGCTCTGGAAACACCATATATTTT. Its protein is CAISDNLDRGSGNTIYF.

The gene calls are TRBV30 and TRBJ2-7, with TRBD1 as a possible D gene (5 bases). The CDR3 is 13 residues long. Looked up from germline, CDR1 is GTSNPN and CDR2 is SVGIG (reference sequence). Trimming took off 7 bases at V and 5 bases at J, with 18 bases between the two ends. The CDR3 protein is CASKTANSDEQYF. The CDR3 nucleotides read TGTGCCTCCAAGACAGCAAATTCAGACGAGCAGTACTTC. Drawing the rest from reference TRBV30 and TRBJ2-7, the complete variable domain is SQTIHQWPATLVQPVGSPLSLECTVEGTSNPNLYWYRQAAGRGLQLLFYSVGIGQISSEVPQNLSASRPQDRQFILSSKKLLLSDSGFYLCASKTANSDEQYFGPGTRLTVT.

The chain joins TRBV7-9 to TRBJ1-1; D remains unclear. Per the germline V gene, CDR1 is SEHNR and CDR2 is FQNEAQ (reference sequence). Trimming removed 4 bases from V and 2 bases from J, with 8 bases in between. This CDR3 is 13 amino acids long. The CDR3 loop is CASSSTLNTEAFF. DNA of the CDR3: TGTGCCAGCAGCTCTACACTAAACACTGAAGCTTTCTTT.

The V call is TRBV28, the J call TRBJ2-7; 9 bases match TRBD2. The trim removed 5 bases at V and 6 bases at J, leaving 8 bases unmatched. The germline V gene has CDR1 MDHEN and CDR2 SYDVKM. CDR3 length: 14 amino acids. The CDR3 DNA sequence: TGTGCCAGCAGTCCCCATAGCGGGAGAGGCGAGCAGTACTTC. Translating gives CASSPHSGRGEQYF.

J is TRBJ1-2 and V is TRBV20-1, with 8 bases aligning to TRBD1. The CDR3 sequence is 11 residues long. CDR1 and CDR2 from the germline V gene are DFQATT and SNEGSKA (reference sequence). V dropped 6 bases and J dropped 8; count of bases not matched to a gene: 5. CDR3: CSAQGAQGYTF. The CDR3 nucleotides read TGCAGTGCCCAGGGGGCGCAAGGCTACACCTTC.

The sample holds one count of this clone. J is TRBJ2-1 and V is TRBV20-1, with D unclear. The CDR3 length is 10 residues. Germline loops: CDR1 DFQATT, CDR2 SNEGSKA (reference sequence). V was pared by 7 bases and J by 9 bases, with 10 bases between. The CDR3 DNA follows: TGCAGTGGTCTGCTGGCTGAGCAGTTCTTC. Encoded protein: CSGLLAEQFF.